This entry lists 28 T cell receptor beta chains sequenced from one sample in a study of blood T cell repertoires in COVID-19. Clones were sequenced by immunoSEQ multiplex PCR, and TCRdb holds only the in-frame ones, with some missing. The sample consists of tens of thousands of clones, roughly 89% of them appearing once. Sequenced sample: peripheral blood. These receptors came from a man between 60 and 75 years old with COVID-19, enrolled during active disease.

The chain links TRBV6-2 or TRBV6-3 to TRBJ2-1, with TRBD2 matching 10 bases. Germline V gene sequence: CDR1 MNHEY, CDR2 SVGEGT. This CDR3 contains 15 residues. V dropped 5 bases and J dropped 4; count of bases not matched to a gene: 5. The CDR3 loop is CASSLTSGTYNEQFF. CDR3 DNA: TGTGCCAGCAGTCTCACTAGCGGGACGTACAATGAGCAGTTCTTC.

The CDR3 protein is CASSSRTASGETQYF. CDR3 coding DNA: TGTGCCAGCAGCTCCAGGACAGCTTCGGGGGAGACCCAGTACTTC. The chain combines TRBV11-2 with TRBJ2-5, with D perhaps matching TRBD1 (6 bases). Germline V gives CDR1 SGHAT, CDR2 FQNNGV. The germline V and J ends were trimmed by 4 bases and 5 bases, with 17 bases remaining between them. The CDR3 runs to 15 residues.

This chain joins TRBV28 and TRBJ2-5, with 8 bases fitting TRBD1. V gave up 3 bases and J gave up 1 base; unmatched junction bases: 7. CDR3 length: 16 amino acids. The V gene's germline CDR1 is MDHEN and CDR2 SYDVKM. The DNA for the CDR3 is TGTGCCAGCAGTTTCTACACGGGACAGGTCCAAGAGACCCAGTACTTC. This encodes CASSFYTGQVQETQYF.

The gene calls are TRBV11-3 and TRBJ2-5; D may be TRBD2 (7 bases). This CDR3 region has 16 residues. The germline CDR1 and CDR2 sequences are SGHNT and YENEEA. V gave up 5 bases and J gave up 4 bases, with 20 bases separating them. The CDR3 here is CASSLGLAEGGETQYF. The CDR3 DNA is TGTGCCAGCAGCCTAGGTCTAGCGGAGGGGGGAGAGACCCAGTACTTC. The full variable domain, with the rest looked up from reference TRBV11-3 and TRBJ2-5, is EAGVVQSPRYKIIEKKQPVAFWCNPISGHNTLYWYLQNLGQGPELLIRYENEEAVDDSQLPKDRFSAERLKGVDSTLKIQPAELGDSAVYLCASSLGLAEGGETQYFGPGTRLLVL.

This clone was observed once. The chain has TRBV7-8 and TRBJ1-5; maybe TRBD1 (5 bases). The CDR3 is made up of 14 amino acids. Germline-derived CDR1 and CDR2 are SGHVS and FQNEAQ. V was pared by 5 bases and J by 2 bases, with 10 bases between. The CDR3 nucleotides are TGTGCCAGCAGCCCAGGGAATGGCAATCAGCCCCAGCATTTT. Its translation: CASSPGNGNQPQHF. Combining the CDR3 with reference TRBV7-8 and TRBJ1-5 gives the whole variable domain GAGVSQSPRYKVAKRGQDVALRCDPISGHVSLFWYQQALGQGPEFLTYFQNEAQLDKSGLPSDRFFAERPEGSVSTLKIQRTQQEDSAVYLCASSPGNGNQPQHFGDGTRLSIL.

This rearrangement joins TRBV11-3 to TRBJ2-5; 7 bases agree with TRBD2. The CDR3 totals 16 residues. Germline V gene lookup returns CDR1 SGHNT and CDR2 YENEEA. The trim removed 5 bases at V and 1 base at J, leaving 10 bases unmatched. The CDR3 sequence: CASSPTAGSLQETQYF. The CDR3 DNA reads TGTGCCAGCAGCCCCACAGCGGGGTCCCTCCAAGAGACCCAGTACTTC.

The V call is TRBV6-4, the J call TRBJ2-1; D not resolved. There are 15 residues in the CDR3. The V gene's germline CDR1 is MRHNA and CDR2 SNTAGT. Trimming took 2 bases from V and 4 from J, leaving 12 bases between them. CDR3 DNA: TGTGCCAGCAGTGACGGGCTCGTGGGTTACAATGAGCAGTTCTTC. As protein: CASSDGLVGYNEQFF.

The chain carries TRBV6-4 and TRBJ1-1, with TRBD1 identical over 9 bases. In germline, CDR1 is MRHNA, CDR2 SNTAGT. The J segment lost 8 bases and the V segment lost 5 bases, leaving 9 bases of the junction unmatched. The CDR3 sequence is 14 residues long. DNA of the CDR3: TGTGCCAGCAGTCGGACAGGGGCCCACCAGGAAGCTTTCTTT. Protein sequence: CASSRTGAHQEAFF.

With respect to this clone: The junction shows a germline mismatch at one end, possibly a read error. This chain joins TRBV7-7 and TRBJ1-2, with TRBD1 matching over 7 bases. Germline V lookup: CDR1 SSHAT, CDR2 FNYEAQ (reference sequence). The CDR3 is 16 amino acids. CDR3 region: CASSSQGSYLPYGYTF. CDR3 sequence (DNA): TGTGCTAGCAGCTCACAGGGGTCCTACCTCCCCTATGGCTACACCTTC.

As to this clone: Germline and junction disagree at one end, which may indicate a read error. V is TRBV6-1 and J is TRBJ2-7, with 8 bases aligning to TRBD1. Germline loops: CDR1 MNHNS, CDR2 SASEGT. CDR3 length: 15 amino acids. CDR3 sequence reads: CASSESSNTGTGYPF. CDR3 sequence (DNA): TGTGCCAGCAGTGAATCTTCTAACACCGGGACAGGCTACCCCTTC.

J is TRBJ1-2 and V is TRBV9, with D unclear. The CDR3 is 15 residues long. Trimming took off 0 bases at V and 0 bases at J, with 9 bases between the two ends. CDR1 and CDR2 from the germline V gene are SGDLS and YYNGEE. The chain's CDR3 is CASSVAQSSNYGYTF. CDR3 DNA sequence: TGTGCCAGCAGCGTAGCACAGAGCTCTAACTATGGCTACACCTTC.

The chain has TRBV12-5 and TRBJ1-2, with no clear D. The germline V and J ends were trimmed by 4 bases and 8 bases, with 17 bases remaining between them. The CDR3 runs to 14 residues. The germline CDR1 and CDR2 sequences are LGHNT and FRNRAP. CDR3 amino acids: CASGWNGEGGGYTF. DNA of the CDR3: TGTGCTAGTGGTTGGAACGGGGAGGGCGGCGGCTACACCTTC.

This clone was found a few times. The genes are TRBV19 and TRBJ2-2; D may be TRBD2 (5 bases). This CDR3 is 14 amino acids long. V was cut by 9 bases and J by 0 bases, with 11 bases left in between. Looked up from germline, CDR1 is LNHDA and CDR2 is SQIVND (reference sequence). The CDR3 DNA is TGTGCCAGCGGGCGGGCTTCGAACACCGGGGAGCTGTTTTTT. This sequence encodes CASGRASNTGELFF.

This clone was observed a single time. The CDR3 spells CASTRREGSGYTF. The CDR3 DNA reads TGTGCCAGCACCCGCAGGGAGGGAAGTGGCTACACCTTC. The V gene is TRBV6-5, the J gene TRBJ1-2; TRBD1 is a possible D gene (5 bases). Germline V CDR1 and CDR2: MNHEY, SVGAGI. The CDR3 has 13 amino acids. V was shortened by 7 bases and J by 7 bases, with 16 bases between the two germline ends.

The CDR3 DNA reads as TGTGCCAGCCGAGGGGGCAACAGTGGCTACACCTTC. Protein: CASRGGNSGYTF. The J gene is TRBJ1-2, the V gene TRBV11-2; 7 bases are a match to TRBD1. Germline V CDR1 and CDR2: SGHAT, FQNNGV. J was trimmed by 7 bases and V by 8 bases; bases with no gene match: 7. The CDR3 runs 12 residues.

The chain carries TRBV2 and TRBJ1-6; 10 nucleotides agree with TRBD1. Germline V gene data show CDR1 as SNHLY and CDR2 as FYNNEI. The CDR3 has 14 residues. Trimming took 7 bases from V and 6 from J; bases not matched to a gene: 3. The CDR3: CASTWDRGNSPLHF. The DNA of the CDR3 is TGTGCCAGCACCTGGGACAGGGGTAATTCACCCCTCCACTTT.

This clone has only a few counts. The CDR3 loop reads CASSIGDRGGEKLFF. DNA for the CDR3: TGTGCCAGTAGTATCGGGGACAGGGGTGGGGAAAAACTGTTTTTT. This chain uses TRBV19 with TRBJ1-4, with 10 bases lining up with TRBD1. Losses at the gene ends were 3 bases for V and 8 bases for J; bases not matched to a gene: 6. This CDR3 has 15 residues. The germline CDR1 and CDR2 sequences are LNHDA and SQIVND (reference sequence).

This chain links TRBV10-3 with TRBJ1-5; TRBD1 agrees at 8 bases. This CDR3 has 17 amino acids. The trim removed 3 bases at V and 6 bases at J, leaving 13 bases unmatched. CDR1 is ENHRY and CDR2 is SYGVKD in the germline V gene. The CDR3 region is CAISDPRSTGGGQPQHF. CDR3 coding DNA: TGTGCCATCAGTGATCCTCGAAGTACAGGGGGAGGTCAGCCCCAGCATTTT.

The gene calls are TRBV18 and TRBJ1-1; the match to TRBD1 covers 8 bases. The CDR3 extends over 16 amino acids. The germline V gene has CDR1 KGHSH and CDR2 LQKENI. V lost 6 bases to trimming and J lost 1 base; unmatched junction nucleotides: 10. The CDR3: CASSLDRAQGNTEAFF. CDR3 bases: TGTGCCAGCTCCCTGGACAGGGCTCAGGGGAACACTGAAGCTTTCTTT.

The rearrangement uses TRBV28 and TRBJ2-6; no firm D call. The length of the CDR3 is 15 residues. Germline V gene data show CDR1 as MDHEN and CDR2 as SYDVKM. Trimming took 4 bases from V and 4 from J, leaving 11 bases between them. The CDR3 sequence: CASSYSNYGANVLTF. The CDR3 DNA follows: TGTGCCAGCAGTTATTCCAACTACGGGGCCAACGTCCTGACTTTC.

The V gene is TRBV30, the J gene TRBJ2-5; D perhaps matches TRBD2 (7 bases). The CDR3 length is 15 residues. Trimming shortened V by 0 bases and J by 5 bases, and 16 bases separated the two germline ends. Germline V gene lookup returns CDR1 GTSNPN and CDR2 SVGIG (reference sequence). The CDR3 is CAWSVGGGNWETQYF. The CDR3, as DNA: TGTGCCTGGAGTGTAGGGGGAGGGAATTGGGAGACCCAGTACTTC.

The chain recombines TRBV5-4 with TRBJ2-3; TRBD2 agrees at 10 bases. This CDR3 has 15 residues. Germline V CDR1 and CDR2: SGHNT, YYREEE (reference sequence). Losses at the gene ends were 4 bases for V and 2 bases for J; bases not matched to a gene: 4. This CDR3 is CASSASGGPTDTQYF. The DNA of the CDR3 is TGTGCCAGCAGCGCTAGCGGGGGACCCACAGATACGCAGTATTTT.

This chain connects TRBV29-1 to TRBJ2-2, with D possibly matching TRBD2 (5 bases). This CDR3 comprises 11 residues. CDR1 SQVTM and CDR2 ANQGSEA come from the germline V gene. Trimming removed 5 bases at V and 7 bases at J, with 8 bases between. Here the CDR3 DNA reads TGCAGCGTTACTAGTGTCGGGGAGCTGTTTTTT. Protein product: CSVTSVGELFF.

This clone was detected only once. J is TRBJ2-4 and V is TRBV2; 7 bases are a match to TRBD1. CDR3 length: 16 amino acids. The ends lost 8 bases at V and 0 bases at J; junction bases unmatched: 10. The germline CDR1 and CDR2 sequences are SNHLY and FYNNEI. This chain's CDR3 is CASLGQVTAAKNIQYF. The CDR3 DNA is TGTGCCAGCCTAGGACAGGTCACAGCAGCCAAAAACATTCAGTACTTC.

The CDR3 coding sequence is TGTGCCAGCAGTTTATCGTCCACAGGGAACACTGAAGCTTTCTTT. Its translation: CASSLSSTGNTEAFF. This chain links TRBV27 with TRBJ1-1, with D perhaps matching TRBD1 (5 bases). CDR1 MNHEY and CDR2 SMNVEV come from the germline V gene (reference sequence). The V and J ends lost 0 bases and 1 base respectively, with 9 bases between them. CDR3 length equals 15 residues.

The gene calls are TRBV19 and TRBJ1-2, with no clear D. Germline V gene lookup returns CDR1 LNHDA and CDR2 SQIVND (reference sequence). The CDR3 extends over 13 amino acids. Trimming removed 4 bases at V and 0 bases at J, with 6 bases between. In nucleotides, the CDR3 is TGTGCCAGTAGTAACTTAGCTAACTATGGCTACACCTTC. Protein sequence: CASSNLANYGYTF.

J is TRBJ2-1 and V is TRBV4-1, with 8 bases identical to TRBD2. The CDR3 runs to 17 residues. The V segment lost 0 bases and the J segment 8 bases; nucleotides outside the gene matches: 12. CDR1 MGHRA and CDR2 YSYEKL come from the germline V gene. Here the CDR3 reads CASSQEPSGSNIDEQFF. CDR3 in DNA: TGCGCCAGCAGCCAAGAGCCCAGCGGGAGTAATATAGATGAGCAGTTCTTC.

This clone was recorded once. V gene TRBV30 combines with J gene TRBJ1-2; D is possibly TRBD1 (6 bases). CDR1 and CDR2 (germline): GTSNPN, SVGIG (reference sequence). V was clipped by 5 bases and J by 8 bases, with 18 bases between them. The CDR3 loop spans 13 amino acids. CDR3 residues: CAWGREGVKGYTF. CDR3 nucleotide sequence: TGTGCCTGGGGGAGGGAGGGGGTTAAGGGCTACACCTTC.